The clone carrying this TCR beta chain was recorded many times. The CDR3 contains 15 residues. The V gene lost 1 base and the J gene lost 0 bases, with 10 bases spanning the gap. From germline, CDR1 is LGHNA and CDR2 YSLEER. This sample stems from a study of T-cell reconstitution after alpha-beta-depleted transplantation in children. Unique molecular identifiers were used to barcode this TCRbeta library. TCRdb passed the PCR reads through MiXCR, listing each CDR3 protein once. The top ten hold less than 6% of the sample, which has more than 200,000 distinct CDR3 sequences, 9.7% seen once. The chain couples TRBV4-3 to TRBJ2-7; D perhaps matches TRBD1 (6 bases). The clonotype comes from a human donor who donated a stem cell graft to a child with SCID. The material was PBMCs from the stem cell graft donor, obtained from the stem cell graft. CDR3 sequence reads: CASSQGGRGSYEQYF. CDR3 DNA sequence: TGCGCCAGCAGCCAAGGGGGCAGGGGCTCCTACGAGCAGTACTTC.